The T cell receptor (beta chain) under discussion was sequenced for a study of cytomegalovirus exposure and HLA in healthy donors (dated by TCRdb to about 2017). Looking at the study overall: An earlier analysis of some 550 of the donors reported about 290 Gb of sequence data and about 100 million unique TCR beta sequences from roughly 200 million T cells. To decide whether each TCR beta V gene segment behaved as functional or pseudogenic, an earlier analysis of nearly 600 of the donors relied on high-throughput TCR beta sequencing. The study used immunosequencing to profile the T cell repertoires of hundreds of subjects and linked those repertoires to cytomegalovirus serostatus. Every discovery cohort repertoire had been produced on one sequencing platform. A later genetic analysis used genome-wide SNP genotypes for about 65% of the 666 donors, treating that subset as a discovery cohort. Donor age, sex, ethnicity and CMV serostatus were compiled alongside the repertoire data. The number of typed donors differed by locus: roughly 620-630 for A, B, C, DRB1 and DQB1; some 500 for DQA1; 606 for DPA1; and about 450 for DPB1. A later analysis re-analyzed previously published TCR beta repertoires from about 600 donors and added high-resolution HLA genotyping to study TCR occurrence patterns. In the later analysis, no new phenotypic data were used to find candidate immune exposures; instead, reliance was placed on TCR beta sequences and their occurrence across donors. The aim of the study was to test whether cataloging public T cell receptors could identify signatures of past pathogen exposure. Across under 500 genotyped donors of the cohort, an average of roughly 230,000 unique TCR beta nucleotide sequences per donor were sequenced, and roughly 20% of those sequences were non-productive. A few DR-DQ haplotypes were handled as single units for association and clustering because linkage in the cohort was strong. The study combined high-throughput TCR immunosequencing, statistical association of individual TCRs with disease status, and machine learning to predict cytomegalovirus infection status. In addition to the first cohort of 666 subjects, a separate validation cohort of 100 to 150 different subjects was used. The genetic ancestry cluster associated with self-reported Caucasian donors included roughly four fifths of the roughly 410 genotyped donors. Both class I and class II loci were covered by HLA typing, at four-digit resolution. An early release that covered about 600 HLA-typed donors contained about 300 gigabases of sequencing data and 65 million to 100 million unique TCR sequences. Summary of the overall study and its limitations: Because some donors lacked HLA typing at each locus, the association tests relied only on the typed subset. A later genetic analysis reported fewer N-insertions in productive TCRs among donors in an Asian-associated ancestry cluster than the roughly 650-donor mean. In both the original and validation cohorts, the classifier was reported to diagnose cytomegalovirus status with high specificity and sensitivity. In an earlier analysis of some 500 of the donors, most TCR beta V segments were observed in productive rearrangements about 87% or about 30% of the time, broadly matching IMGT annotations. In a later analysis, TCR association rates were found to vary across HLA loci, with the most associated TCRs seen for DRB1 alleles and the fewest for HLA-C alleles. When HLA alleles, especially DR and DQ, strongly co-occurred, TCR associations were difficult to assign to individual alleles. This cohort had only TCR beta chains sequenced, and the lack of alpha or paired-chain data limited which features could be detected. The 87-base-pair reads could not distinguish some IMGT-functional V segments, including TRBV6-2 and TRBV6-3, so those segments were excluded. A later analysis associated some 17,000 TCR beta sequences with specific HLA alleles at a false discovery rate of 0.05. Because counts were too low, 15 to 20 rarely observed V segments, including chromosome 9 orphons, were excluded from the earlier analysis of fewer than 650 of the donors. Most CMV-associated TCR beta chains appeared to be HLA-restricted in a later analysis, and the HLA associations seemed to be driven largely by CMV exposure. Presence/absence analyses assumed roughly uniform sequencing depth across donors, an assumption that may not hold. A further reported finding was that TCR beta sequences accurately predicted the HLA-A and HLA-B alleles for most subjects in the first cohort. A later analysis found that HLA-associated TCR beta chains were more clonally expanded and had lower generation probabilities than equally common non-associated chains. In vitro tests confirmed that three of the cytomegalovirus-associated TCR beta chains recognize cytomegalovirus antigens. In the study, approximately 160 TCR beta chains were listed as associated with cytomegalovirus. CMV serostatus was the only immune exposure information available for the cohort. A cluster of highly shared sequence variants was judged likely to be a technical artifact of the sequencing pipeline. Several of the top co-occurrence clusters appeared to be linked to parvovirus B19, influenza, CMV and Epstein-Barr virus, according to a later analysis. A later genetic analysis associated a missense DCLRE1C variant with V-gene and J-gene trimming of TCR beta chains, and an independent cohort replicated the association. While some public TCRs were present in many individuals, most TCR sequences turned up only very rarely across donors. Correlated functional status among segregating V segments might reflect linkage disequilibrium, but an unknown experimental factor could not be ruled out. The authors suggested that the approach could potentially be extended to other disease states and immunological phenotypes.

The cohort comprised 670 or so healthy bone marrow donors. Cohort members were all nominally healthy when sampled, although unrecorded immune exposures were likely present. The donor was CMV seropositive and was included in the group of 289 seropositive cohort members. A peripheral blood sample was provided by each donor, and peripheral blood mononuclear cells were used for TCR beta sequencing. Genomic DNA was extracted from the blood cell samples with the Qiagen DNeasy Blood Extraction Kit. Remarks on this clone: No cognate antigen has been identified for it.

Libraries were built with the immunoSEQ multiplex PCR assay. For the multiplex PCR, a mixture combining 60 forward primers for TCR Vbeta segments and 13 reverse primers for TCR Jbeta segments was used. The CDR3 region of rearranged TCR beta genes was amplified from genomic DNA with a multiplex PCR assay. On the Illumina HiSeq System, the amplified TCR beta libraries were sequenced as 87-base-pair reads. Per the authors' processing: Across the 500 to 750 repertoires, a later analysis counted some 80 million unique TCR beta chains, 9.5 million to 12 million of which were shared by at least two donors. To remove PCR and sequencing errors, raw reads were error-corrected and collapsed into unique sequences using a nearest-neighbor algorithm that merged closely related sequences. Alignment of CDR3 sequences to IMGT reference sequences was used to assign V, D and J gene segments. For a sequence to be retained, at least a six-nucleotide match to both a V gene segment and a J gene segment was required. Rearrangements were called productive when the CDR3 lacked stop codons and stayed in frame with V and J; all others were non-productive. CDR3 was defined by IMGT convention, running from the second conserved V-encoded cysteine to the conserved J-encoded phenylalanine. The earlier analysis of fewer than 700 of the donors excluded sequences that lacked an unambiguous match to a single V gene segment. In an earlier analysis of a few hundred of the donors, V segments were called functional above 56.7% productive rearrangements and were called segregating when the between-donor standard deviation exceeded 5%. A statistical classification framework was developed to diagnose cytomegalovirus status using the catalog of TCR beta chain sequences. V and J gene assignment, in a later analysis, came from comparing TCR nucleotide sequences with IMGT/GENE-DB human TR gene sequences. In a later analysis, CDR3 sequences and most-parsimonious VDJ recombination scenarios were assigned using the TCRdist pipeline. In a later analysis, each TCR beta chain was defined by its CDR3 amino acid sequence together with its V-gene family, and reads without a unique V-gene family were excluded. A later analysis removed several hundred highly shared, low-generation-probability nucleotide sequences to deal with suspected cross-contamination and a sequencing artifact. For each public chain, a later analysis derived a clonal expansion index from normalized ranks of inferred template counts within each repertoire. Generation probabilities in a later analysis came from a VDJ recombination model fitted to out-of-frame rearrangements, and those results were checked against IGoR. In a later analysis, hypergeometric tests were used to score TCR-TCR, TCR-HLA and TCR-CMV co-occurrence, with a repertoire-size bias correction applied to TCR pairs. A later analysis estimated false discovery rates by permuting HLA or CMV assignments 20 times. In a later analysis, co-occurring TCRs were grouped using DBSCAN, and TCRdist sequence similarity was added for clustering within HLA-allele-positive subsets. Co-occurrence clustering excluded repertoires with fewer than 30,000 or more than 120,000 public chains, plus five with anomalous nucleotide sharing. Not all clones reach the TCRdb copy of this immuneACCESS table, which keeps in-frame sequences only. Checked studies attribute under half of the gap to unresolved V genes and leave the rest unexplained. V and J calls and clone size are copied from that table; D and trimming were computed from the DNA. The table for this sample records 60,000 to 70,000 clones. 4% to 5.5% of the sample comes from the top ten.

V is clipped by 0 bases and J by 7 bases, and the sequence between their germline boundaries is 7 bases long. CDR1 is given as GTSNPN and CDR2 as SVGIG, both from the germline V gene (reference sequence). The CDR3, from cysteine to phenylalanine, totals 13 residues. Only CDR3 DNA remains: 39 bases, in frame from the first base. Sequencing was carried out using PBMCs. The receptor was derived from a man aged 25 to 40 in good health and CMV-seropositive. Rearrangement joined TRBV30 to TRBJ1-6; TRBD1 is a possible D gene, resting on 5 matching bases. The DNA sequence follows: TGTGCCTGGAGTGTTGGGGGGAATTCACCCCTCCACTTT. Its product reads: CAWSVGGNSPLHF. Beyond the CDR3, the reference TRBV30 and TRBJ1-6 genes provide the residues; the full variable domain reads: SQTIHQWPATLVQPVGSPLSLECTVEGTSNPNLYWYRQAAGRGLQLLFYSVGIGQISSEVPQNLSASRPQDRQFILSSKKLLLSDSGFYLCAWSVGGNSPLHFGNGTRLTVT.